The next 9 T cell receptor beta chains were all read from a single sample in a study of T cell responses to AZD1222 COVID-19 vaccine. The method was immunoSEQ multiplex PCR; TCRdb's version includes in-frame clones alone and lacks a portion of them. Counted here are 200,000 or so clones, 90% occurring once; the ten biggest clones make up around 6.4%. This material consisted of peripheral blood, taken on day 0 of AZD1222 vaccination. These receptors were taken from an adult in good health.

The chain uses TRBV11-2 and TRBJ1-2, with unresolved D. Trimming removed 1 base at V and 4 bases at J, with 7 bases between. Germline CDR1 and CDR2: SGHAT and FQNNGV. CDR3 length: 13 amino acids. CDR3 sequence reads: CASSLVQGYGYTF. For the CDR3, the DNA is TGTGCCAGCAGCTTAGTACAAGGCTATGGCTACACCTTC.

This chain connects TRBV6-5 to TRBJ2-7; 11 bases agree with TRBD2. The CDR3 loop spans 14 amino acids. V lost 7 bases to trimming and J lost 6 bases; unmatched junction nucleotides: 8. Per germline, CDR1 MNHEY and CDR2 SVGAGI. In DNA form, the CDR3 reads TGTGCCAGCACCTTCCCCGGGACTAGCGGCGAGCAGTACTTC. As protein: CASTFPGTSGEQYF.

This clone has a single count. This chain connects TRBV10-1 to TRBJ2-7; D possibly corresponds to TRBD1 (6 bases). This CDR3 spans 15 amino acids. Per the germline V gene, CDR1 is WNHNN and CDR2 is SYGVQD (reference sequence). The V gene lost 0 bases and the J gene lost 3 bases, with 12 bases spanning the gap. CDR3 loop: CASSESVQGSYEQYF. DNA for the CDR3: TGCGCCAGCAGTGAGTCGGTTCAGGGGAGCTACGAGCAGTACTTC.

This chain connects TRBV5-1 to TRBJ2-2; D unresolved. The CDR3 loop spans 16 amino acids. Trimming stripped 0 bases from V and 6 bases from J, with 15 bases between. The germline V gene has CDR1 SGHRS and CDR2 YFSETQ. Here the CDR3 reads CASSLVPGETAGELFF. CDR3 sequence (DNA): TGCGCCAGCAGCTTGGTCCCAGGAGAGACCGCCGGGGAGCTGTTTTTT.

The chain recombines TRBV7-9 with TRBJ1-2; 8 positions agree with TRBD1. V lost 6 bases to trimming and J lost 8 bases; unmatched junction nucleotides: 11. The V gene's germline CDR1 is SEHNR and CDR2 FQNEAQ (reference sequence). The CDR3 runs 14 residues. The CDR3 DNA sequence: TGTGCCAGCAGGCAAACGACAGGGGAGCGGGGCTACACCTTC. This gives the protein CASRQTTGERGYTF.

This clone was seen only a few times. In DNA form, the CDR3 reads TGTGCCAGCAGCCAAACGACAGGGGACCGAACCGAAGACAATGAGCAGTTCTTC. Translating it yields CASSQTTGDRTEDNEQFF. The V call is TRBV3-1 (or the pseudogene TRBV3-2), the J call TRBJ2-1, with 8 bases that match TRBD1. The CDR3 is made up of 18 amino acids. Germline V gene lookup returns CDR1 LGHDT and CDR2 YNNKEL (reference sequence). The V gene end was trimmed by 2 bases and the J gene end by 5 bases; junction bases not matched to a gene: 14.

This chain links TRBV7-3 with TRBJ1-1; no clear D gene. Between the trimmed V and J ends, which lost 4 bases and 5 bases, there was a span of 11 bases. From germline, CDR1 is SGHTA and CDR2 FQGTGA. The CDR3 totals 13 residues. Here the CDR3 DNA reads TGTGCCAGCAGCTCTGGTCTGGGAACTGAAGCTTTCTTT. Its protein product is CASSSGLGTEAFF.

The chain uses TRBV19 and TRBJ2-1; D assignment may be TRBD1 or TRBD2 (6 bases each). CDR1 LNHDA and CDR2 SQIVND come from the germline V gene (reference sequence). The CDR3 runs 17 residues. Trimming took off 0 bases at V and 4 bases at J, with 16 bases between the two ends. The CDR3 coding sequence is TGTGCCAGTAGTATAGAGGGGGGTTTCAGGGGATACAATGAGCAGTTCTTC. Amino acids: CASSIEGGFRGYNEQFF.

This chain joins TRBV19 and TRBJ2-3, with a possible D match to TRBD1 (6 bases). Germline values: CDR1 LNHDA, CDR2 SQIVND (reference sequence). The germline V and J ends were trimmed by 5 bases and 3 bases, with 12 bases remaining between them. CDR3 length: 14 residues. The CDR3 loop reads CASSVTGQTDTQYF. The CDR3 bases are TGTGCCAGTAGTGTAACAGGGCAGACAGATACGCAGTATTTT.